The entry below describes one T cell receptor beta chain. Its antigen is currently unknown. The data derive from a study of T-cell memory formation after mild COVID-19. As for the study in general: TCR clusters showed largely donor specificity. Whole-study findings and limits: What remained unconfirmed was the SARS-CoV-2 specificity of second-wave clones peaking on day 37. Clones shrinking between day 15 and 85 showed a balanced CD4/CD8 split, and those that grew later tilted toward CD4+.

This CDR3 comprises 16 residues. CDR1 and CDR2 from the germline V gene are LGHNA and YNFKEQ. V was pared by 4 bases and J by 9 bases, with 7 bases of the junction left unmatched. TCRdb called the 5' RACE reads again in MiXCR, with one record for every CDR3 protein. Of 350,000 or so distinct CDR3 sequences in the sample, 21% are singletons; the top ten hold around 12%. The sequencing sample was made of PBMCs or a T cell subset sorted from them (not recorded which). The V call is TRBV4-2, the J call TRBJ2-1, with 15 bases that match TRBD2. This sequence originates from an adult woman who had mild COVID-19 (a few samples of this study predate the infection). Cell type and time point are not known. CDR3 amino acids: CASSPPGTSGRTEQFF. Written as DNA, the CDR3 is TGTGCCAGCAGCCCACCTGGGACTAGCGGGAGGACTGAGCAGTTCTTC.